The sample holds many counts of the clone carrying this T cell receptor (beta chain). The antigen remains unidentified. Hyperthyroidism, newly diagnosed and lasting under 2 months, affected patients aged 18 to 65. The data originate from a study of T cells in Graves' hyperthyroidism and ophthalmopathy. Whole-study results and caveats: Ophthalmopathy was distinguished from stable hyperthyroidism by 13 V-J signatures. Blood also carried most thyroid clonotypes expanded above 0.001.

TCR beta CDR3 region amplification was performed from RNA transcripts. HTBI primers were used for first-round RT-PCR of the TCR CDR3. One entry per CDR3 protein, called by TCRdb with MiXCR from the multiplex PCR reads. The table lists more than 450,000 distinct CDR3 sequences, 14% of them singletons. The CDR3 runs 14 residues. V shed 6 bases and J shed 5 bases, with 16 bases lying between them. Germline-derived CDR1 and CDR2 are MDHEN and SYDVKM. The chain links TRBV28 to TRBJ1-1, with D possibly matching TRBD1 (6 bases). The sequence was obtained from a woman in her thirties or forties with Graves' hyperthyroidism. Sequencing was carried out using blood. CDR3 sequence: CASRATGFGTEAFF. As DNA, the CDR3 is TGTGCCAGCAGAGCAACAGGGTTCGGAACTGAAGCTTTCTTT.